This T cell receptor beta chain was recovered during a study of shared clonotypes between healthy human individuals (dated by TCRdb to 2018 to 2020). About the full investigation: A couple of women and a few men aged 18 to 49 years were included in the cohort. For each donor, CD4 naive and CD4 memory were each given three plates, CD8 naive was given two plates, and CD8 memory was given one plate. Blood TCR repertoires of about five healthy adults were deeply sequenced to estimate repertoire size and the extent of clonotype sharing between individuals. Different laboratories and diverse techniques were used to prepare libraries and sequence TCR repertoires, to increase sequencing depth and limit assay-specific biases. Between about 0.85 and 10 billion PBMCs per donor were obtained by leukapheresis. What the work shows at the level of the full study, not this receptor alone: Incomplete sequencing was indicated by rarefaction of sorted-subset datasets, despite the large sequencing depth. Only blood was sampled, and tissue TCR repertoires likely differ from those in blood. When a few donors were compared, the shared fraction of clonotypes was roughly 5% for naive CD4, more than 3% for naive CD8, more than 2% for memory CD4, and 0.35% to 0.4% for memory CD8. Naive subsets generally had larger estimated clonotype richness than memory subsets. The small number of donors limited the genetic and exposure-history diversity represented. Pairwise subsampling led to the expectation that sequencing depth would affect the degree of clonotype sharing among donors. Compared with non-shared clonotypes, the clonotypes found in all four sorted-subset donors had higher generation probabilities.

A remark on this clone: No cognate antigen has been identified for it. No qualities accompany the bases; no much larger clone lies one base away.

The donors were healthy, HIV-negative adults who had no recently reported acute infections or vaccinations. All donors were Caucasian adults living in Nashville, Tennessee, USA. CD4+ T cells were enriched by magnetic negative selection; naive cells were then positively selected on CD45RA, and the negative fraction formed the memory subset. Blood was obtained by leukapheresis, after which PBMCs were separated by Ficoll-Histopaque density gradient centrifugation and cryopreserved in liquid nitrogen vapor phase. Analytical flow cytometry was used to check the purity and quantity of every magnetically sorted T cell population. Each sorted fraction had its genomic DNA isolated and then quantified by UV absorbance on a Nanodrop 2000c. TCR CDR3 regions were amplified from genomic DNA by multiplex PCR using the deep immunoSEQ assay. Extracted genomic DNA from each cell subset was distributed evenly across all wells of several immunoSEQ 96-well plates, and each plate was treated as a replicate. For sorted subsets, approximately 200 ng of genomic DNA, equivalent to roughly 33,000 T cell genomes, went into each replicate PCR. The purified libraries were quantified using a Qubit 3.0 fluorometer, sized with a Bioanalyzer 2100, and then quantified again using the KAPA Library Quantification kit. Every immunoSEQ 96-well plate was sequenced on a dedicated single-read 150-cycle Illumina NextSeq 550 flow cell. The study's own analysis went as follows. The immunoSEQ output contained only junctional sequences without quality scores, so filtering could not match that applied to full-length reads. To assign V/J genes and CDR3, sequences were annotated using PyIR, a Python wrapper for IgBLAST v1.9, with IMGT germline references. Reads were filtered out if the reads had weak V/J assignments (E-value above 1e-6), no CDR3, stop codons, out-of-frame junctions, or ambiguous translated residues. V3J clonotypes were defined as sequences sharing an identical inferred V gene, J gene, and CDR3 amino acid sequence. Percentage overlap between repertoires was calculated by dividing the number of shared unique clonotypes by the size of the smaller repertoire. Three approaches were used to assess repertoire richness: RTK rarefaction, the Chao1 estimator, and Recon v2.1 estimates of unobserved clonotypes. For all TCRbeta clonotypes obtained by the gDNA method from several donors, generation probabilities were computed with OLGA. The clones in this table, taken by TCRdb from immuneACCESS, are in-frame only. Not every clone is retained; where verified, under half of the shortfall comes from an unresolved V gene, and the cause of the rest is unknown. V, J and clone size derive from that table, while D and trimming were established from the DNA sequence. This sample comprises around 2.3 million clones, around 95% of them detected only once. The ten most abundant clones make up less than 0.15% of the sample.

The junction carries 12 bases between V and J, which are trimmed by 2 bases and 6 bases respectively. The CDR3 contains 14 residues, cysteine and phenylalanine counted. Solely the CDR3 DNA is kept, with 42 bases framed from the first base. The germline V gene (reference sequence) supplies CDR1 SEHNR and CDR2 FQNEAQ. The receptor was isolated from a man younger than 30 in good health. The sequence joins TRBV7-9 to TRBJ2-3; there is no confident call for the D gene. Sequences were obtained from naive CD4+ T cells sorted from blood. The sample's cell subset or site label, in plain terms: CD45RA+ positively selected. The CDR3 region: CASSLFQQPDTQYF. The base sequence is TGTGCCAGCAGCTTATTTCAACAGCCGGATACGCAGTATTTT.